This T cell receptor beta chain emerged from a study of CDR3 diversity in severe acne. TCRdb used MiXCR to reprocess the PCR reads, holding one entry per CDR3 protein. Here the sample spans roughly 100,000 distinct CDR3 sequences, about half being singletons. The sequenced sample was blood. The clonotype originates from a male donor with acne.

CDR3 DNA sequence: TGTGCCATCAGTGGGGACAGGGAAGTTCGATATTCACCCCTCCACTTT. Translated, it gives CAISGDREVRYSPLHF. V and J are TRBV10-3 and TRBJ1-6; 9 bases line up with TRBD1. The CDR3 runs to 16 residues. V was clipped by 4 bases and J by 8 bases; unmatched bases: 9. The V gene's germline CDR1 is ENHRY and CDR2 SYGVKD.